This TCR beta chain was identified during a study of radiation and T cells in renal cell carcinoma. Turning to the study itself: Nephrectomy followed 15 Gy stereotactic body radiation by 4 weeks. Study observations and caveats: Top tumor clonotypes rose in blood 2 weeks post-radiation, then contracted. No pretreatment tumor biopsies were available for baseline clonotypes.

Germline loops: CDR1 SGHTA, CDR2 FQGNSA. Trimming removed 0 bases from V and 1 base from J; junction bases left unmatched: 3. The CDR3 extends over 16 amino acids. A note on this clone: Its antigen remains unidentified.

The assay was immunoSEQ multiplex PCR, and TCRdb's table has in-frame clones only and misses some. Of more than 75,000 clones listed, just over 85% are singletons. The time point here: blood 2 weeks post-SBRT. The sample's treatment: 15 Gy SBRT to primary tumor, nephrectomy 4 weeks later. The patient's renal cell carcinoma had clear cell pathology. The sequence derives from a woman in her forties or fifties with renal cell carcinoma. The sequences come from blood, collected from a patient whose treatment included radiotherapy and nephrectomy. The chain couples TRBV7-2 to TRBJ2-3, with 8 bases aligning to TRBD1. The CDR3 DNA sequence: TGTGCCAGCAGCTTAGCGGAGACAGGGGGCACAGATACGCAGTATTTT. This encodes CASSLAETGGTDTQYF.